Listed below are T cell receptor beta chains from one sample, sequenced in a study of cytomegalovirus exposure and HLA in healthy donors. TCRdb keeps only in-frame clones here, not all; method: immunoSEQ multiplex PCR. The data contain roughly 140,000 clones, under 90% of them seen just once; the ten biggest clones take up 4.5%. The sample comprised PBMCs. The receptors derive from a middle-aged man in good health and CMV-seronegative. The CDR3 runs from the conserved cysteine through the conserved F or W. Fields, in order: V gene, D gene, J gene, CDR3 protein. A D gene is named only where the DNA matches it firmly.

TRBV7-9	NA	TRBJ1-1	CASSPRDTEAFF
TRBV18	NA	TRBJ1-6	CASSPREGSRSPLHF
TRBV4-3	TRBD1	TRBJ2-5	CASSQVDRDQETQYF
TRBV5-8	TRBD1	TRBJ1-5	CASSSGQGRQPQHF
TRBV6-6	NA	TRBJ2-1	CASVGGGSYNEQFF
TRBV7-6	TRBD2	TRBJ2-5	CASSSGGRETQYF
TRBV12-2	NA	TRBJ2-7	CASRLARGPTYEQYF
TRBV19	TRBD2	TRBJ2-1	CASSIHTSGDNEQFF
TRBV5-6	NA	TRBJ1-1	CASSLIVFNTEAFF
TRBV11-1	NA	TRBJ1-1	CASSLAEAFTEAFF
TRBV9	NA	TRBJ1-1	CASSVGGALTEAFF
TRBV14	NA	TRBJ1-5	CASSLMGGQPQHF
TRBV6-6	TRBD1	TRBJ2-6	CAGQGGLLSGANVLTF
TRBV5-1	NA	TRBJ1-6	CASSLDTFYSPLHF
TRBV2	NA	TRBJ2-7	CASSESLAGALSYEQYF
TRBV23-1	NA	TRBJ2-6	CASSLRSLAGANVLTF